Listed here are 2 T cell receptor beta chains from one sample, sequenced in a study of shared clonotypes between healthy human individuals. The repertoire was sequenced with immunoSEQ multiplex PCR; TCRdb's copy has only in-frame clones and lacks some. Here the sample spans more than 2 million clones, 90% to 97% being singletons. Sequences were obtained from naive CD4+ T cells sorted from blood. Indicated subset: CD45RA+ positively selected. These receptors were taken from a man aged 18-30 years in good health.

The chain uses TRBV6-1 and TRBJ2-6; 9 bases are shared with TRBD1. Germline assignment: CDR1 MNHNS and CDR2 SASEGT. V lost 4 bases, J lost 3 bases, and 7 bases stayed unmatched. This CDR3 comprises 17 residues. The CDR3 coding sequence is TGTGCCAGCAGTGTGATACAGGGGGCGAATGGGGCCAACGTCCTGACTTTC. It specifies CASSVIQGANGANVLTF.

CDR3 loop: CASSVSGQDTQYF. Here the CDR3 DNA reads TGTGCCAGCAGCGTTAGTGGTCAAGATACGCAGTATTTT. The chain links TRBV9 to TRBJ2-3; D gene unclear. The CDR3 sequence is 13 residues long. Germline CDR1 and CDR2: SGDLS and YYNGEE. V was cut by 2 bases and J by 5 bases, with 9 bases left in between.